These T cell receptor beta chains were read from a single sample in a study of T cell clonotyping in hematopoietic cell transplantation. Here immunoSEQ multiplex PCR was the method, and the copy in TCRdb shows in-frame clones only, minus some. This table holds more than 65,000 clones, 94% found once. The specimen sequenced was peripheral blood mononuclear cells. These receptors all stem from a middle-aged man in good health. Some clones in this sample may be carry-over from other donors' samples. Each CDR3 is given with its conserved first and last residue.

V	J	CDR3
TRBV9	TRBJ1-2	CASRGSAGGYTF
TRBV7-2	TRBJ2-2	CASSLKRTGELFF
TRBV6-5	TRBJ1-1	CASSPWTGTEAFF
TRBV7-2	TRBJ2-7	CATKDRANYEQYF
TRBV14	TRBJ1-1	CASSLAPGVTEAFF
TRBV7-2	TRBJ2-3	CASSLVRRGRDTQYF
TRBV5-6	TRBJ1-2	CASSPEIRDRGEYGYTF
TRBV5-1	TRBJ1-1	CASSPRDRMNTEAFF
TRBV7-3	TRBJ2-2	CASSFARGELFF
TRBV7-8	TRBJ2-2	CASSSRGTTITGELFF
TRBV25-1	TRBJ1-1	CASSELGPTGDTEAFF
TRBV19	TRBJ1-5	CASSLSVTQPQHF
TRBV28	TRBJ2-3	CASRWGGELGADTQYF
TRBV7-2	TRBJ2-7	CASSLAPLGQGYEQYF
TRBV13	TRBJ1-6	CASSLDGPGQGLNF
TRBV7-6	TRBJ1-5	CASSLGGGESNQPQHF
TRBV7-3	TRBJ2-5	CASSPQGGGETQYF
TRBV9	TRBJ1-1	CASSADPRGRNTEAFF
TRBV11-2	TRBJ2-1	CASSSLRRQGASYNEQFF
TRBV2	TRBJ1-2	CASLTRTAGQKPNYGYTF
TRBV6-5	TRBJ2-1	CASSYSGGGSDEQFF
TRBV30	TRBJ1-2	CAWSPAGTGAYGYTF
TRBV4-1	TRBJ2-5	CASSQESGRHQETQYF
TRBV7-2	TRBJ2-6	CASSLADFSGANVLTF
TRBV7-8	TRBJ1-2	CASSLGAGYGYTF
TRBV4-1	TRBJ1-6	CASSQEGRQNSPLHF
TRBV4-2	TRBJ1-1	CASSQDTGPWTEAFF
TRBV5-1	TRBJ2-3	CASSLPTSGDTDTQYF
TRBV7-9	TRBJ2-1	CASSSVLNGRYLNEQFF
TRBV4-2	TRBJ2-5	CASSGGTQETQYF
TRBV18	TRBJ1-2	CASSPLRTGNYGYTF
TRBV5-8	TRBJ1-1	CASSLEMNTEAFF
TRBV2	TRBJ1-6	CARGGLGNSPLHF
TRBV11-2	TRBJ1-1	CASSLMGQMNTEAFF
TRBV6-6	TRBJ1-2	CASGYTEGNYGYTF
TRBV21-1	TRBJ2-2	CASSKAQSNTGELFF
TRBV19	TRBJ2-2	CASSIRGNTGELFF
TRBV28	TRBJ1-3	CASRSLGLGSVAGNTIYF
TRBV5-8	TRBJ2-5	CASSPRRETQYF
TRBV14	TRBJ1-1	CASSQMGGGTEAFF
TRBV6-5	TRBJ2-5	CASSYSESTHQETQYF
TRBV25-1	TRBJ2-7	CASSDGLGGSYEQYF
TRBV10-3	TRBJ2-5	CAISGGAETQYF
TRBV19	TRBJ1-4	CASMGIATNEKLFF